This passage covers 14 T cell receptor beta chains from one sample sequenced in a study of T-cell memory formation after mild COVID-19. One entry per CDR3 protein results from TCRdb running MiXCR on the 5' RACE reads. The table lists some 43,000 distinct CDR3 sequences, 6.1% of them singletons. Sequencing was performed on PBMCs or a T cell subset sorted from them (not recorded which). These receptors came from an adult who had mild COVID-19 (a few samples of this study predate the infection). Cell type and time point are not known.

This clonotype was detected many times. The J gene is TRBJ2-1, the V gene TRBV2; 11 bases agree with TRBD2. Germline V lookup: CDR1 SNHLY, CDR2 FYNNEI. With V trimmed by 4 bases and J by 9 bases, 5 bases remained unmatched. The CDR3 covers 14 residues. CDR3 sequence: CASSVRTSGSEQFF. The DNA of the CDR3 is TGTGCCAGCAGTGTACGGACTAGCGGGTCTGAGCAGTTCTTC.

The rearrangement links TRBV29-1 to TRBJ1-2; D might be TRBD1 (5 bases). V shed 7 bases and J shed 8 bases, with 14 bases lying between them. This CDR3 has 11 residues. Germline-derived CDR1 and CDR2 are SQVTM and ANQGSEA. CDR3 sequence (DNA): TGCAGCGCCGCGGGGGGGGAGGGCTACACCTTC. This gives the protein CSAAGGEGYTF. The full variable domain, completed using reference TRBV29-1 and TRBJ1-2, is SAVISQKPSRDICQRGTSLTIQCQVDSQVTMMFWYRQQPGQSLTLIATANQGSEATYESGFVIDKFPISRPNLTFSTLTVSNMSPEDSSIYLCSAAGGEGYTFGSGTRLTVV.

In this sample, this clonotype turned up a few times. The rearrangement joins TRBV15 to TRBJ2-1; the match to TRBD2 covers 11 bases. The CDR3 consists of 21 residues. V was pared by 6 bases and J by 0 bases, with 19 bases of the junction left unmatched. Germline V gene sequence: CDR1 LNHNV, CDR2 YYDKDF (reference sequence). In DNA, the CDR3 is TGTGCCACCAGGGACGATACAGGACTAGCGGGTGGAGCCAGCTCCTACAATGAGCAGTTCTTC. Its protein product is CATRDDTGLAGGASSYNEQFF.

This clonotype has more than one count but fewer than ten. The chain couples TRBV7-9 to TRBJ1-2, with unresolved D. The CDR3 contains 15 residues. Between the trimmed V and J ends, which lost 3 bases and 4 bases, there was a span of 15 bases. From germline, CDR1 is SEHNR and CDR2 FQNEAQ (reference sequence). CDR3 DNA: TGTGCCAGCAGCTTGAGGGAGGCCGCGGGCTATGGCTACACCTTC. Amino acids: CASSLREAAGYGYTF. The whole variable domain, remainder taken from reference TRBV7-9 and TRBJ1-2, is DTGVSQNPRHKITKRGQNVTFRCDPISEHNRLYWYRQTLGQGPEFLTYFQNEAQLEKSRLLSDRFSAERPKGSFSTLEIQRTEQGDSAMYLCASSLREAAGYGYTFGSGTRLTVV.

This clonotype has ten or more counts. Written as DNA, the CDR3 is TGCGCCAGCAGCTTGGCCGTGGGGGCGCTGGACAATGAGCAGTTCTTC. This gives the protein CASSLAVGALDNEQFF. V and J are TRBV5-1 and TRBJ2-1, with D perhaps TRBD1 (6 bases). CDR1 and CDR2 from the germline V gene are SGHRS and YFSETQ. V lost 0 bases and J lost 5, with 15 bases in between. The CDR3 length is 16 residues.

This clonotype was counted between two and nine times. The chain uses TRBV4-2 and TRBJ2-6, with D perhaps matching TRBD2 (5 bases). Trimming pared 3 bases from V and 2 bases from J, leaving 8 bases between. CDR1 and CDR2 (germline): LGHNA, YNFKEQ. The CDR3 is 15 residues long. CDR3 region: CASSHERAGANVLTF. CDR3 DNA: TGTGCCAGCAGCCATGAGAGGGCTGGGGCCAACGTCCTGACTTTC.

This clonotype occurred a few times. V and J are TRBV2 and TRBJ1-2, with D tentatively TRBD1 (6 bases). The CDR3 covers 15 residues. Germline V lookup: CDR1 SNHLY, CDR2 FYNNEI. V lost 1 base and J lost 2, with 11 bases in between. The CDR3 sequence: CASSEGRDTNYGYTF. The CDR3, as DNA: TGTGCCAGCAGTGAAGGAAGGGACACCAACTATGGCTACACCTTC.

The gene calls are TRBV27 and TRBJ1-1; D is ambiguous. The CDR3 consists of 12 residues. Germline V gene sequence: CDR1 MNHEY, CDR2 SMNVEV (reference sequence). Trimming cost V 6 bases and J 4 bases, with 9 bases left between them. The CDR3 DNA reads TGTGCCAGCAGCCGGGCTGGCACTGAAGCTTTCTTT. This gives the protein CASSRAGTEAFF.

This clonotype was recorded many times. This rearrangement joins TRBV7-3 to TRBJ2-7; possibly TRBD2 for D (5 bases). The length of the CDR3 is 13 residues. V lost 3 bases and J 2 bases, leaving 8 bases between the germline ends. Germline V gene sequence: CDR1 SGHTA, CDR2 FQGTGA. The CDR3 reads CASSLGSTYEQYF. The CDR3 DNA reads as TGTGCCAGCAGCTTGGGGAGCACCTACGAGCAGTACTTC.

In its sample, this clonotype was seen many times. This chain's CDR3 is CATSDSAQGWYNEQFF. Here the CDR3 DNA reads TGTGCCACCAGTGACTCGGCGCAGGGGTGGTACAATGAGCAGTTCTTC. This rearrangement joins TRBV24-1 to TRBJ2-1; D is perhaps TRBD1 (6 bases). With 4 bases removed from V and 4 bases from J, the gap between germline ends came to 16 bases. Germline lookup yields CDR1 KGHDR and CDR2 SFDVKD. This CDR3 has 16 amino acids.

The rearrangement joins TRBV18 to TRBJ1-1; 11 bases line up with TRBD1. Germline CDR1 KGHSH, CDR2 LQKENI. The CDR3 is made up of 17 amino acids. V lost 5 bases, J lost 0 bases, and 8 bases stayed unmatched. CDR3 nucleotides: TGTGCCAGCTCATCCAGGACAGGGGGCTTAATGAACACTGAAGCTTTCTTT. This translates into CASSSRTGGLMNTEAFF.

This clonotype occurred a few times. The gene calls are TRBV24-1 and TRBJ2-6; D gene unclear. Trimming removed 3 bases from V and 3 bases from J, with 8 bases in between. CDR3 length: 15 residues. Germline CDR1 KGHDR, CDR2 SFDVKD. The CDR3 bases are TGTGCCACCAGTGATGCTTCTAGTGGGGCCAACGTCCTGACTTTC. This gives the protein CATSDASSGANVLTF.

This clonotype has a count of ten or more. The chain uses TRBV12-3 or TRBV12-4 and TRBJ2-2; no clear D gene. V was pared by 3 bases and J by 3 bases, with 5 bases between. This CDR3 comprises 13 residues. The CDR3 reads CASSFWDTGELFF. The CDR3 DNA is TGTGCCAGCAGTTTTTGGGACACCGGGGAGCTGTTTTTT.

This sequence joins TRBV2 and TRBJ1-2; TRBD1 matches 12 bases. The CDR3 runs 14 residues. Per germline, CDR1 SNHLY and CDR2 FYNNEI. The V and J ends lost 8 bases and 8 bases, in that order; junction bases with no gene match: 9. This CDR3 is CASESGQGAGGYTF. CDR3 DNA: TGTGCCAGCGAATCGGGACAGGGGGCGGGCGGCTACACCTTC. Combining the CDR3 with reference TRBV2 and TRBJ1-2 gives the whole variable domain EPEVTQTPSHQVTQMGQEVILRCVPISNHLYFYWYRQILGQKVEFLVSFYNNEISEKSEIFDDQFSVERPDGSNFTLKIRSTKLEDSAMYFCASESGQGAGGYTFGSGTRLTVV.